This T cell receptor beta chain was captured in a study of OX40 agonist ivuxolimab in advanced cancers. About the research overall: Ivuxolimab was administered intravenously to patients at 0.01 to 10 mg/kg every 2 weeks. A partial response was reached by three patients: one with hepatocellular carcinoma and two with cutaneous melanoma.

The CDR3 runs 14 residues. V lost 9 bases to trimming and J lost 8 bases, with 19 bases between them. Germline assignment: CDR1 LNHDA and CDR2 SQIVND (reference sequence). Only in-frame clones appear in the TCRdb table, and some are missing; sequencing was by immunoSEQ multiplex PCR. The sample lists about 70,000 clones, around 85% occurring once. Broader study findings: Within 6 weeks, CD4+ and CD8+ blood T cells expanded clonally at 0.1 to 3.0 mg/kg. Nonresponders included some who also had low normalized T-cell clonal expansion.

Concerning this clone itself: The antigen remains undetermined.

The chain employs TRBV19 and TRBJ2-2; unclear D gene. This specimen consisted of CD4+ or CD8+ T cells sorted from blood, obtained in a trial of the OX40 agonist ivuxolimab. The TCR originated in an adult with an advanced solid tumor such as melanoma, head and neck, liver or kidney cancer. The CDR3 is CASTSGEGKGELFF. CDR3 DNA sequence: TGTGCCAGCACGAGTGGGGAAGGAAAGGGGGAGCTGTTTTTT.